Ten or more counts support the clone carrying this T cell receptor beta chain. The antigen is undetermined. From the PCR reads, TCRdb re-called clones with MiXCR. The sample contains about 18,000 clones, 21% of which appear only once. This sample is drawn from a study of metastatic and nonmetastatic thyroid tumors. CDR3 length: 14 residues. V lost 1 base, J lost 8 bases, and 15 bases lay in between. Germline V CDR1 and CDR2: DFQATT, SNEGSKA (reference sequence). Each patient came to thyroid surgery without any prior treatment (of any kind). Study observations and caveats: Malignant tumors reportedly showed significantly higher TCR beta diversity than benign nodules in both blood and tumor.

The clonotype was recovered from a female donor with papillary thyroid cancer or a benign thyroid nodule (not recorded which). Some clones in this sample may be carry-over from other donors' samples. V and J are TRBV20-1 and TRBJ2-1; D may be TRBD2 (5 bases). Sequencing input: tumor tissue. DNA for the CDR3: TGCAGTGCTAGAGCCCCTTCGGACGGGGATGAGCAGTTCTTC. Amino acids: CSARAPSDGDEQFF.